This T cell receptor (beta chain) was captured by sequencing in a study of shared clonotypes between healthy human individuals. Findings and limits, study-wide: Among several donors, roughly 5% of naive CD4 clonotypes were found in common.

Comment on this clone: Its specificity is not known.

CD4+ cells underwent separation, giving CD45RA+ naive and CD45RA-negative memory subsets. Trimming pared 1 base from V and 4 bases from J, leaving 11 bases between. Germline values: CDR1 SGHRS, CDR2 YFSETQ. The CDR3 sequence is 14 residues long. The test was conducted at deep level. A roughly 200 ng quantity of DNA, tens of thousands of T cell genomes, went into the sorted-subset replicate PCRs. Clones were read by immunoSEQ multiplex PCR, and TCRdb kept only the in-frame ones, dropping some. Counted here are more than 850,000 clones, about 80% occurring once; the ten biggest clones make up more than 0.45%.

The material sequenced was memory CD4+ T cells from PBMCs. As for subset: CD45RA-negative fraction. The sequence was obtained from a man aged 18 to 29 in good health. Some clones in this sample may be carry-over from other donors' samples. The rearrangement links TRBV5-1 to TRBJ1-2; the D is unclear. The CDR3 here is CASSLTGDSYGYTF. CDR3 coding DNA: TGCGCCAGCAGCTTGACGGGTGATAGCTATGGCTACACCTTC.